A single sample is the source of the 29 T cell receptor beta chains below, sequenced in a study of response to subunit inactivated influenza vaccine. A single record per CDR3 protein comes from TCRdb applying MiXCR to the RT-PCR reads. The sample has 150,000 or so distinct CDR3 sequences, about 10% seen once. This material consisted of CD8+ T cells sorted from PBMCs, taken roughly 24 months after vaccination. These receptor sequences come from a man between 50 and 69 years old who received an inactivated influenza vaccine.

The chain recombines TRBV27 with TRBJ2-1; D gene uncertain. CDR1 is MNHEY and CDR2 is SMNVEV in the germline V gene (reference sequence). The ends were cut back, 5 bases at V and 5 bases at J, with 16 bases in the middle. The CDR3 extends over 15 amino acids. The chain's CDR3 is CASSPSIGSHNEQFF. DNA for the CDR3: TGTGCCAGCAGTCCGAGCATCGGTAGCCACAATGAGCAGTTCTTC.

This clonotype came up many times. This chain joins TRBV11-2 and TRBJ2-1; 11 positions match TRBD2. Germline V lookup: CDR1 SGHAT, CDR2 FQNNGV. The CDR3 covers 16 residues. The V and J ends lost 4 bases and 7 bases, in that order; junction bases with no gene match: 9. As DNA, the CDR3 is TGTGCCAGCAGCTCGTCGACTAGCGGGGTCAAGAATGAGCAGTTCTTC. As protein: CASSSSTSGVKNEQFF.

In its sample, this clonotype was seen a few times. This chain connects TRBV9 to TRBJ1-1; TRBD1 matches 7 bases. V trimming: 0 bases; J trimming: 7 bases; junction bases outside the gene matches: 3. This CDR3 region has 13 residues. Germline loops: CDR1 SGDLS, CDR2 YYNGEE. CDR3: CASSVAQGSEAFF. In DNA form, the CDR3 reads TGTGCCAGCAGCGTAGCACAGGGGAGTGAAGCTTTCTTT.

This clonotype was seen more than once but under ten times. This chain joins TRBV7-9 and TRBJ2-5; 7 nucleotides align to TRBD1. CDR1 is SEHNR and CDR2 is FQNEAQ in the germline V gene (reference sequence). The V segment lost 5 bases and the J segment 5 bases; nucleotides outside the gene matches: 2. The CDR3 has 12 amino acids. CDR3 DNA sequence: TGTGCCAGCAGCAGGGACAGTGAGACCCAGTACTTC. This gives the protein CASSRDSETQYF.

V and J are TRBV6-1 and TRBJ2-1; the D gene is possibly TRBD2 (5 bases). CDR1 and CDR2 from the germline V gene are MNHNS and SASEGT. V lost 6 bases and J 2 bases, leaving 17 bases between the germline ends. The CDR3 contains 16 residues. In DNA, the CDR3 is TGTGCCAGCAGGACACACGGGGAGCGCACCTACAATGAGCAGTTCTTC. It specifies CASRTHGERTYNEQFF.

This clonotype has just a few counts. The V and J genes are TRBV9 and TRBJ2-2; possible D gene TRBD1, 7 bases. V dropped 4 bases and J dropped 6 bases, with 16 bases sitting between them. The CDR3 covers 15 residues. CDR1 SGDLS and CDR2 YYNGEE come from the germline V gene. The CDR3 region is CASSQGGGFSGELFF. The CDR3 region has the DNA TGTGCCAGCAGCCAGGGGGGTGGCTTCTCCGGGGAGCTGTTTTTT. The whole variable domain, remainder taken from reference TRBV9 and TRBJ2-2, is DSGVTQTPKHLITATGQRVTLRCSPRSGDLSVYWYQQSLDQGLQFLIQYYNGEERAKGNILERFSAQQFPDLHSELNLSSLELGDSALYFCASSQGGGFSGELFFGEGSRLTVL.

The J gene is TRBJ1-5, the V gene TRBV20-1; D perhaps matches TRBD1 (6 bases). Between the trimmed V and J ends, which lost 3 bases and 7 bases, there was a span of 16 bases. The germline V gene has CDR1 DFQATT and CDR2 SNEGSKA (reference sequence). This CDR3 region has 14 residues. CDR3 loop: CSARKSGVRQPQHF. Here the CDR3 DNA reads TGCAGTGCTAGGAAGTCAGGGGTAAGACAGCCCCAGCATTTT.

This clonotype came up a few times. CDR3 bases: TGCGCCAGCAGCCAAGATTGGGGGCAGGGGCCATGGGAGTTCTTC. It is translated as CASSQDWGQGPWEFF. The chain carries TRBV4-3 and TRBJ2-1; D perhaps matches TRBD1 (6 bases). From germline, CDR1 is LGHNA and CDR2 YSLEER. V dropped 0 bases and J dropped 14 bases, with 20 bases sitting between them. The CDR3 sequence is 15 residues long.

This clonotype turned up a few times. The genes are TRBV24-1 and TRBJ2-3, with D maybe TRBD1 (6 bases). The CDR3 is 15 residues long. Trimming pared 3 bases from V and 1 base from J, leaving 10 bases between. Germline V gene lookup returns CDR1 KGHDR and CDR2 SFDVKD. The CDR3 nucleotides are TGTGCCACCAGTGATACCCGACAGGGCACAGATACGCAGTATTTT. It is translated as CATSDTRQGTDTQYF.

This chain connects TRBV28 to TRBJ2-7; TRBD2 aligns across 9 bases. The J segment lost 1 base and the V segment lost 1 base, leaving 5 bases of the junction unmatched. From germline, CDR1 is MDHEN and CDR2 SYDVKM. The CDR3 covers 16 residues. The CDR3 sequence is CASSLSTSGGSYEQYF. The CDR3 nucleotides read TGTGCCAGCAGTTTATCGACTAGCGGCGGTTCCTACGAGCAGTACTTC. Looking up the rest from reference TRBV28 and TRBJ2-7 gives the full variable domain: DVKVTQSSRYLVKRTGEKVFLECVQDMDHENMFWYRQDPGLGLRLIYFSYDVKMKEKGDIPEGYSVSREKKERFSLILESASTNQTSMYLCASSLSTSGGSYEQYFGPGTRLTVT.

The chain combines TRBV27 with TRBJ2-1, with a tentative D call TRBD2 (5 bases). V lost 0 bases and J 7 bases, leaving 13 bases between the germline ends. The CDR3 contains 15 residues. Germline-derived CDR1 and CDR2 are MNHEY and SMNVEV (reference sequence). The CDR3 spells CASSLSLAPGNEQFF. DNA of the CDR3: TGTGCCAGCAGTTTATCATTAGCGCCGGGGAATGAGCAGTTCTTC.

This clonotype has only a few counts. V gene TRBV28 combines with J gene TRBJ2-3, with 12 bases that match TRBD2. Germline-derived CDR1 and CDR2 are MDHEN and SYDVKM. This CDR3 comprises 19 residues. V trimming: 3 bases; J trimming: 2 bases; junction bases outside the gene matches: 12. The CDR3 bases are TGTGCCAGCAGTTTTCTACATGAAGGACTAGCGGGAATCACAGATACGCAGTATTTT. Its protein is CASSFLHEGLAGITDTQYF.

A few counts support this clonotype. The V call is TRBV9, the J call TRBJ2-7, with a possible D match to TRBD1 (5 bases). The CDR3 runs 14 residues. Germline lookup yields CDR1 SGDLS and CDR2 YYNGEE. Trimming pared 5 bases from V and 0 bases from J, leaving 12 bases between. The CDR3 DNA reads TGTGCCAGCAGTGCAGACAGCAGCTCCTACGAGCAGTACTTC. It specifies CASSADSSSYEQYF. Looking up the rest from reference TRBV9 and TRBJ2-7 gives the full variable domain: DSGVTQTPKHLITATGQRVTLRCSPRSGDLSVYWYQQSLDQGLQFLIQYYNGEERAKGNILERFSAQQFPDLHSELNLSSLELGDSALYFCASSADSSSYEQYFGPGTRLTVT.

The CDR3 DNA is TGCGCCAGCAGCTTGCCGCGGGAGGGCCCTTCCTACAATGAGCAGTTCTTC. Translating it yields CASSLPREGPSYNEQFF. The rearrangement links TRBV5-1 to TRBJ2-1, with 9 bases lining up with TRBD2. The CDR3 is 17 residues long. Germline V lookup: CDR1 SGHRS, CDR2 YFSETQ. V was clipped by 1 base and J by 1 base; unmatched bases: 6.

This clonotype was seen a few times. The chain links TRBV4-2 to TRBJ2-1; D is unclear. The CDR3 contains 11 residues. V was clipped by 4 bases and J by 8 bases, with 6 bases between them. Germline V CDR1 and CDR2: LGHNA, YNFKEQ. The CDR3 loop reads CASSLRDEQFF. The CDR3 nucleotides are TGTGCCAGCAGCCTTAGGGATGAGCAGTTCTTC.

This clonotype was detected only a few times. The chain recombines TRBV2 with TRBJ2-7; no reliable D call. With 6 bases removed from V and 3 bases from J, the gap between germline ends came to 3 bases. CDR3 length: 10 amino acids. Germline loops: CDR1 SNHLY, CDR2 FYNNEI. The CDR3 loop reads CASRIYEQYF. As DNA, the CDR3 is TGTGCCAGCAGGATCTACGAGCAGTACTTC.

This clonotype was seen more than once but under ten times. The genes are TRBV5-6 and TRBJ1-4, with D perhaps matching TRBD1 (5 bases). This CDR3 is built from 15 residues. CDR1 is SGHDT, CDR2 YYEEEE, per germline. Trimming stripped 4 bases from V and 7 bases from J, with 17 bases between. For the CDR3, the DNA is TGTGCCAGCAGCATTGAGGGGTATAGTGGTGAAAAACTGTTTTTT. Translating gives CASSIEGYSGEKLFF.

V is TRBV6-1 and J is TRBJ1-5; TRBD1 matches at 8 bases. The CDR3 length is 18 residues. The V segment lost 5 bases and the J segment 0 bases; nucleotides outside the gene matches: 12. CDR1 and CDR2 (germline): MNHNS, SASEGT. CDR3: CASSLTWTGKYSNQPQHF. CDR3 bases: TGTGCCAGCAGTCTGACCTGGACAGGGAAGTATAGCAATCAGCCCCAGCATTTT.

A few counts support this clonotype. The chain is built from TRBV15 and TRBJ2-2, with D possibly being TRBD1 or TRBD2 (5 bases each). The CDR3 is 14 residues long. Trimming removed 7 bases at V and 4 bases at J, with 13 bases between. Germline V gene sequence: CDR1 LNHNV, CDR2 YYDKDF (reference sequence). The CDR3 protein is CATTPWGSTGELFF. Here the CDR3 DNA reads TGTGCCACCACCCCTTGGGGGAGCACCGGGGAGCTGTTTTTT. Based on the CDR3 plus reference TRBV15 and TRBJ2-2, the full variable domain is DAMVIQNPRYQVTQFGKPVTLSCSQTLNHNVMYWYQQKSSQAPKLLFHYYDKDFNNEADTPDNFQSRRPNTSFCFLDIRSPGLGDTAMYLCATTPWGSTGELFFGEGSRLTVL.

As regards this clonotype: With a much larger clone just one base away, this may be a read error. V gene TRBV12-3 or TRBV12-4 combines with J gene TRBJ2-1; TRBD2 matches 9 bases. The CDR3 covers 15 residues. The ends lost 5 bases at V and 4 bases at J; junction bases unmatched: 6. The CDR3: CASSDSLAGYNEQFF. CDR3 nucleotide sequence: TGTGCCAGCAGTGATTCCCTAGCGGGGTACAATGAGCAGTTCTTC.

CDR3 coding DNA: TGCGCCAGCAGTGGCGACCGGTTCCAAGAGACCCAGTACTTC. This codes for CASSGDRFQETQYF. This sequence joins TRBV10-1 and TRBJ2-5; D gene uncertain. V was trimmed by 4 bases and J by 1 base, leaving 10 bases between them. The CDR3 consists of 14 residues. Germline CDR1 reads WNHNN; CDR2 reads SYGVQD (reference sequence).

The rearrangement uses TRBV12-3 or TRBV12-4 and TRBJ2-1, with 8 bases lining up with TRBD1. The junction had 6 bases not matched to a gene; V was cut back by 7 bases and J by 4 bases. The CDR3 is 14 amino acids. CDR3 coding DNA: TGTGCCAGCAATCAGGGGGCGATTTACAATGAGCAGTTCTTC. It codes for CASNQGAIYNEQFF.

In its sample, this clonotype was seen a few times. This chain connects TRBV27 to TRBJ2-7, with D unresolved. Germline V gene data show CDR1 as MNHEY and CDR2 as SMNVEV (reference sequence). V lost 6 bases to trimming and J lost 1 base, with 16 bases between them. The CDR3 length is 15 residues. CDR3 sequence reads: CASSPTSYPSYEQYF. CDR3 nucleotides: TGTGCCAGCAGCCCTACAAGCTACCCTTCCTACGAGCAGTACTTC.

There are a few counts of this clonotype. DNA of the CDR3: TGTGCCAGCGCGGACAGTTCTTCGGAGACCCAGTACTTC. As protein: CASADSSSETQYF. The chain links TRBV9 to TRBJ2-5; possible D gene TRBD1, 6 bases. V was pared by 7 bases and J by 5 bases, with 15 bases between. The CDR3 has 13 amino acids. CDR1 and CDR2 from the germline V gene are SGDLS and YYNGEE.

This rearrangement joins TRBV20-1 to TRBJ2-7; TRBD2 matches at 7 bases. The germline V gene has CDR1 DFQATT and CDR2 SNEGSKA (reference sequence). The CDR3 has 16 residues. The J segment lost 3 bases and the V segment lost 0 bases, leaving 11 bases of the junction unmatched. The DNA for the CDR3 is TGCAGTGCTAGAGATGGCGGGGGAGAGGGTCTCTACGAGCAGTACTTC. This gives the protein CSARDGGGEGLYEQYF.

This chain joins TRBV6-5 and TRBJ2-4, with D possibly TRBD2 on 7 matching bases. This CDR3 is 16 amino acids long. V gave up 2 bases and J gave up 5 bases, with 16 bases separating them. Germline lookup yields CDR1 MNHEY and CDR2 SVGAGI. The CDR3 spells CASSYKGGGKENIQYF. CDR3 nucleotides: TGTGCCAGCAGTTACAAGGGAGGGGGAAAGGAAAACATTCAGTACTTC.

This clonotype came up a few times. The rearrangement links TRBV7-6 to TRBJ2-1, with unresolved D. This CDR3 has 12 residues. V was trimmed by 5 bases and J by 15 bases, leaving 17 bases between them. Germline CDR1 and CDR2: SGHVS and FNYEAQ. The CDR3 bases are TGTGCCAGCAGCAATCACGGCCTTCCCCCGTTCTTC. Translated: CASSNHGLPPFF.

This clonotype was detected a few times. The J gene is TRBJ2-3, the V gene TRBV9; D not resolved. Germline assignment: CDR1 SGDLS and CDR2 YYNGEE. V was trimmed by 4 bases and J by 2 bases, leaving 8 bases between them. The CDR3 sequence is 13 residues long. In DNA, the CDR3 is TGTGCCAGCAGCCGATTCCTCACAGATACGCAGTATTTT. Translating gives CASSRFLTDTQYF.

In this sample, this clonotype turned up a few times. The rearrangement links TRBV5-1 to TRBJ2-5; a possible D gene is TRBD1 (5 bases). This CDR3 has 14 residues. CDR1 SGHRS and CDR2 YFSETQ come from the germline V gene. The V end lost 0 bases, the J end lost 2 bases, and 8 bases lay between the germline ends. For the CDR3, the DNA is TGCGCCAGCAGCTTGGTCACAGGTCAAGAGACCCAGTACTTC. Its protein is CASSLVTGQETQYF.